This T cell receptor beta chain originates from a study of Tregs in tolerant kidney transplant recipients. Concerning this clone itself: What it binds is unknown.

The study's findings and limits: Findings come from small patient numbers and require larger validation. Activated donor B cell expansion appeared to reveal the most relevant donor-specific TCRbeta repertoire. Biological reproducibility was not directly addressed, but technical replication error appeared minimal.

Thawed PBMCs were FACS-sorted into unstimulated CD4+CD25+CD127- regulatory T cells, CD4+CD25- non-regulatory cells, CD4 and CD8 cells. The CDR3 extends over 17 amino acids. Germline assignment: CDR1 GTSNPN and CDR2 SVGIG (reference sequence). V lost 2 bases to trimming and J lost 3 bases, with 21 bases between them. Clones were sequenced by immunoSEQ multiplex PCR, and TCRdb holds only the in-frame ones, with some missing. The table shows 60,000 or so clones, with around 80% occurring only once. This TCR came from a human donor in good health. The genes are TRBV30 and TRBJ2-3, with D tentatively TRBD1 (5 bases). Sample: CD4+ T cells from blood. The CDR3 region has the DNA TGTGCCTGGAGTCAAATGGGAAAGGGGTTTACTACAGATACGCAGTATTTT. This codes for CAWSQMGKGFTTDTQYF.